The rows below give T cell receptor beta chains drawn from one sample of a study of blood T cell repertoires in COVID-19. TCRdb keeps only in-frame clones here, not all; method: immunoSEQ multiplex PCR. This table holds over 150,000 clones, around four fifths found once. Sequenced material: peripheral blood. These receptors were taken from a man between 65 and 85 years old with acute or convalescent COVID-19. The CDR3 runs from the conserved cysteine through the conserved F or W. The D gene is left open where the match is weak. Rows give clone size only sometimes, using once, few, many, or a class for an expanded clone.

>15|TRBD2|.|TRBV2
CASSEGVRDYYEQYF
>12|.|.|TRBV2
CASEVSGNTIYF
>13|.|.|TRBV5-6
CASSFGQFYEQYF
>13|.|once|TRBV6-1
CASSDSWNSPLHF
>15|.|.|TRBV7-9
CASSLDSGLSRGYTF
>17|.|.|TRBV7-9
CASSKMSGSGGTDTQYF
>13|.|.|TRBV7-3
CASSSINTDTQYF
>13|.|.|TRBV6-5
CASSRRGGPEQYF
>13|TRBD2|.|TRBV3-1/TRBV3-2
CASSQIAGYEQYF
>15|TRBD2|.|TRBV5-4
CASSGSTSGSYEQYF
>14|.|few|TRBV9
CASSVGQSDSPLHF
>16|.|few|TRBV15
CATSRGEGMGNQPQHF
>13|.|.|TRBV19
CASSLDSGDTQYF
>16|TRBD2|.|TRBV9
CASSETGTSGSNEQFF
>17|.|.|TRBV19
CASLQQGSLGIWDGYTF
>13|.|.|TRBV12-3/TRBV12-4
CASTFSSYNEQFF
>17|TRBD1|.|TRBV4-1
CASSATSQGVGPDTQYF
>13|.|once|TRBV18
CASSPSLQETQYF
>16|TRBD2|few|TRBV7-3
CASSQGTSGTTDTQYF
>15|TRBD2|.|TRBV7-3
CASSLSTSGSNEQFF
>15|TRBD1|.|TRBV5-1
CASSLERTGGDGYTF
>13|.|.|TRBV10-3
CAISEQMNTEAFF